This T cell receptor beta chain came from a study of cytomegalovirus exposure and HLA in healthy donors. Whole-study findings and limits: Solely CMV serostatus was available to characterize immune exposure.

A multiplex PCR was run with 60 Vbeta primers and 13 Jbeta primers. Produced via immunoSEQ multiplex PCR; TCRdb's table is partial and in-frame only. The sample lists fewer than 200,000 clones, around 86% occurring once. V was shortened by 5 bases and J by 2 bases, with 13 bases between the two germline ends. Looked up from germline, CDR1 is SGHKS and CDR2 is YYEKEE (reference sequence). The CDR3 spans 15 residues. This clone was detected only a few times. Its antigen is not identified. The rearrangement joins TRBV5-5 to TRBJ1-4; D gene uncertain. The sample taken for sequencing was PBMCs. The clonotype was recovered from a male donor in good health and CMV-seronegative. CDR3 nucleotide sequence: TGTGCCAGCAGTTCCTGGGAGATGACTAATGAAAAACTGTTTTTT. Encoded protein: CASSSWEMTNEKLFF.